The rows below give T cell receptor beta chains drawn from one sample of a study of beta chain features in type 1 diabetes. Only in-frame clones appear in the TCRdb table, and some are missing; sequencing was by immunoSEQ multiplex PCR. The table lists nearly 350,000 clones, less than 9.5% of them singletons, with more than 0.4% in the top ten. Sequenced sample: central memory CD4+ T cells from blood. All receptors derive from a woman younger than 35 in good health. The CDR3 runs from the conserved cysteine through the conserved F or W. The D gene is left open where the match is weak. Not all rows give a size; the values are once, few, many and, for expanded clones, a class.

size	V	D	J	DNA	CDR3
.	TRBV10-2	.	TRBJ2-1	TGCGCCAGCCTAAGACCGCGGCGATACAATGAGCAGTTCTTC	CASLRPRRYNEQFF
few	TRBV29-1	TRBD1	TRBJ1-2	TGCAGCGCCAAACTGGGACAGTCGTATGGCTACACCTTC	CSAKLGQSYGYTF
many	TRBV18	.	TRBJ2-7	TGTGCCAGCTCAAGAGCCCTGGATTACGAGCAGTACTTC	CASSRALDYEQYF
.	TRBV11-2	TRBD2	TRBJ2-1	TGTGCCAGCAGCCCGGTGAAGGCTAGCGGGAGGAATGAGCAGTTCTTC	CASSPVKASGRNEQFF
.	TRBV25-1	TRBD1	TRBJ2-3	TGTGCCAGCAGCGAGACAGGGCTCATTAAGACAGATACGCAGTATTTT	CASSETGLIKTDTQYF
few	TRBV2	TRBD2	TRBJ2-1	TGTGCCAGCAGCGATACGTTAGCGGGAGTGGAGAATGAGCAGTTCTTC	CASSDTLAGVENEQFF
.	TRBV2	TRBD1	TRBJ2-2	TGTGCCAGTCGCTTGACAGGGAGGAACACCGGGGAGCTGTTTTTT	CASRLTGRNTGELFF
many	TRBV7-3	.	TRBJ1-1	TGTGCCAGCAGCCCAGGGTCGGGGAACACTGAAGCTTTCTTT	CASSPGSGNTEAFF
few	TRBV4-2	.	TRBJ2-3	TGTGCCAGCAGCCAAGAGAGGACGGCAGATACGCAGTATTTT	CASSQERTADTQYF
.	TRBV5-6	.	TRBJ2-6	TGTGCCAGCAGGGAAGCATCCGCTGGGGCCAACGTCCTGACTTTC	CASREASAGANVLTF
.	TRBV5-1	TRBD1	TRBJ1-1	TGCGCCAGCAGCTTGGCCATCGGGACAGGAGGAGCTGAAGCTTTCTTT	CASSLAIGTGGAEAFF
few	TRBV7-3	.	TRBJ2-1	TGTGCCAGCAGCTTACGACGGGATTCTGAGCAGTTCTTC	CASSLRRDSEQFF
many	TRBV11-1	.	TRBJ2-2	TGTGCCAGCAGCGATTCCCGACAGGCCATCGGGGAGCTGTTTTTT	CASSDSRQAIGELFF
.	TRBV14	TRBD1	TRBJ1-6	TGTGCCAGCAGCCGACAGGGTTATTCACCCCTCCACTTT	CASSRQGYSPLHF
.	TRBV19	.	TRBJ1-2	TGTGCCAGTAGTATTACACCGGGGAGGGCCTATGGCTACACCTTC	CASSITPGRAYGYTF
.	TRBV6-5	TRBD1	TRBJ1-1	TGTGCCAGCAGTGCCTTGGACAGGGGGCTCACTGAAGCTTTCTTT	CASSALDRGLTEAFF
.	TRBV5-1	TRBD2	TRBJ2-5	TGCGCCAGCAGCTTTAGCGGGAATTCCCAAGAGACCCAGTACTTC	CASSFSGNSQETQYF
.	TRBV15	.	TRBJ1-3	TGTGCCACCAGCAGAGATTTGGAACCTGGAAACACCATATATTTT	CATSRDLEPGNTIYF
many	TRBV7-8	TRBD2	TRBJ2-1	TGTGCCAGCAGCCCCCGGGCTAGCGGCTACAATGAGCAGTTCTTC	CASSPRASGYNEQFF
few	TRBV7-2	.	TRBJ2-5	TGTGCCAGCAGCCCCTCCGGGAGTGAGACCCAGTACTTC	CASSPSGSETQYF
.	TRBV18	.	TRBJ2-3	TGTGCCAGCTCACCACAAGGGCCCACCACAGATACGCAGTATTTT	CASSPQGPTTDTQYF
.	TRBV6-5	TRBD1	TRBJ2-7	TGTGCCAGCAGTAACCGGGACAGGGGGTCCTACGAGCAGTACTTC	CASSNRDRGSYEQYF
few	TRBV28	.	TRBJ1-2	TGTGCCAGCAGAACCGCGGACACCAGTAACTATGGCTACACCTTC	CASRTADTSNYGYTF
few	TRBV2	.	TRBJ2-7	TGTGCCAGCAGAAGCGAGGGCTACGAGCAGTACTTC	CASRSEGYEQYF
few	TRBV27	TRBD1	TRBJ2-7	TGTGCCAGCAGTTTGGACAGGTACTCCTACGAGCAGTACTTC	CASSLDRYSYEQYF
many	TRBV5-4	.	TRBJ1-2	TGTGCCAGCAGCTTGGGTCAGCCCGCTAACTATGGCTACACCTTC	CASSLGQPANYGYTF
few	TRBV18	TRBD2	TRBJ2-1	TGTGCCAGCTCATCGGGGAGGGTGTACAATGAGCAGTTCTTC	CASSSGRVYNEQFF
many	TRBV15	.	TRBJ2-1	TGTGCCACCAGCAGCACACCACTCCCGGGGAATGAGCAGTTCTTC	CATSSTPLPGNEQFF
many	TRBV4-3	.	TRBJ1-1	TGCGCCAGCAGCCGCACCTCAGGGAGCGCTGAAGCTTTCTTT	CASSRTSGSAEAFF
few	TRBV7-2	TRBD1	TRBJ1-1	TGTGCCAGCAGCACGCACGGGACAGGCTTTGAAGCTTTCTTT	CASSTHGTGFEAFF
few	TRBV7-8	TRBD2	TRBJ2-3	TGTGCCAGCAGCTTAGTGGCAGCGGGTACTAGCGGGAGGTCGAAGTTCTTTACGCAGTATTTT	CASSLVAAGTSGRSKFFTQYF
few	TRBV19	.	TRBJ2-1	TGTGCCAGTTCGCTGATGGGGGGCTCAATCTCCTACAATGAGCAGTTCTTC	CASSLMGGSISYNEQFF
.	TRBV28	.	TRBJ1-5	TGTGCCAGCAATAGGGTGAGCAATCAGCCCCAGCATTTT	CASNRVSNQPQHF
.	TRBV6-5	TRBD2	TRBJ2-5	TGTGCCAGCACCGGGACTACAGCCGTCGAGACCCAGTACTTC	CASTGTTAVETQYF
.	TRBV14	TRBD1	TRBJ2-3	TGTGCCAGCAGCCAAGGACAGGGGGTCGGGATTGATACGCAGTATTTT	CASSQGQGVGIDTQYF
.	TRBV7-2	TRBD2	TRBJ2-5	TGTGCCAGCAGCGCGACTAGCGGGAGCTTTCAGACCCAGTACTTC	CASSATSGSFQTQYF
few	TRBV18	.	TRBJ2-5	TGTGCCAGCATGATAGAGGAGACCCAGTACTTC	CASMIEETQYF
.	TRBV11-2	TRBD1	TRBJ2-1	TGTGCCAGCAGCTCGTGGACAGGGACGTCTAATGAGCAGTTCTTC	CASSSWTGTSNEQFF
few	TRBV5-6	.	TRBJ1-2	TGTGCCAGCAACCGATTCAGGGACTATGGCTACACCTTC	CASNRFRDYGYTF
.	TRBV6-5	TRBD1	TRBJ1-3	TGTGCCAGCAGAACGCAGGGGGCCGGAAACACCATATATTTT	CASRTQGAGNTIYF
.	TRBV7-2	.	TRBJ2-3	TGTGCCATTAAGCGGAACCGGCAGACAGATACGCAGTATTTT	CAIKRNRQTDTQYF
many	TRBV7-9	.	TRBJ2-2	TGTGCCAGCAGCTCTCGGACGGTGAACACCGGGGAGCTGTTTTTT	CASSSRTVNTGELFF
.	TRBV7-3	.	TRBJ2-5	TGTGCCAGCAGCCCCACGGCAAAACCGGGGACCCAGTACTTC	CASSPTAKPGTQYF
few	TRBV5-1	.	TRBJ2-1	TGCGCCAGCAGCTTGGAGGGGATTCGGATAGGCAATGAGCAGTTCTTC	CASSLEGIRIGNEQFF
.	TRBV4-3	.	TRBJ2-3	TGCGCCAGCAGCCAAGATTACGGGTCCAGCACAGATACGCAGTATTTT	CASSQDYGSSTDTQYF
.	TRBV7-2	TRBD1	TRBJ2-2	TGTGCCAGCAGCTCGGGACAGTCTTTTACCGGGGAGCTGTTTTTT	CASSSGQSFTGELFF